The 29 T cell receptor beta chains below were found in one sample sequenced in a study of blood T cell repertoires in COVID-19. Libraries were prepared by immunoSEQ multiplex PCR; TCRdb keeps only in-frame clonotypes and omits some of them. Among 240,000 or so clones listed, about 68% were seen once. Sequenced input: peripheral blood. Receptors originate from a woman older than 75 with acute or convalescent COVID-19.

The chain combines TRBV7-8 with TRBJ2-2; no clear D. The germline gives CDR1 SGHVS, CDR2 FQNEAQ. V lost 0 bases, J lost 1 base, and 12 bases lay in between. There are 17 residues in the CDR3. For the CDR3, the DNA is TGTGCCAGCAGCTTAGCCCCGAGCTACCTGAACACCGGGGAGCTGTTTTTT. Its protein product is CASSLAPSYLNTGELFF.

The CDR3 bases are TGCGCCAGCAGCCTGGGACAGCAAGAGACCCAGTACTTC. As protein: CASSLGQQETQYF. V usage is TRBV4-1 and J usage is TRBJ2-5, with 7 positions matching TRBD1. The germline V gene encodes CDR1 MGHRA and CDR2 YSYEKL. This CDR3 has 13 amino acids. V dropped 4 bases and J dropped 2; count of bases not matched to a gene: 1.

This clone was observed a few times. This rearrangement joins TRBV5-4 to TRBJ1-5; D possibly corresponds to TRBD1 (6 bases). Germline values: CDR1 SGHNT, CDR2 YYREEE (reference sequence). The CDR3 sequence is 15 residues long. V lost 0 bases and J lost 4, with 11 bases in between. CDR3 coding DNA: TGTGCCAGCAGCTTGGATCCGGGGACAAATCAGCCCCAGCATTTT. This encodes CASSLDPGTNQPQHF.

The chain is built from TRBV19 and TRBJ1-1, with 7 bases matching TRBD1. The CDR3 runs to 15 residues. Trimming cost V 7 bases and J 4 bases; bases outside gene matches: 12. The germline V gene encodes CDR1 LNHDA and CDR2 SQIVND (reference sequence). CDR3 sequence reads: CASTLRGRGSTEAFF. CDR3 nucleotides: TGTGCCAGTACCCTGAGGGGCAGGGGGAGCACTGAAGCTTTCTTT. The whole variable domain, filled in from reference TRBV19 and TRBJ1-1, reads DGGITQSPKYLFRKEGQNVTLSCEQNLNHDAMYWYRQDPGQGLRLIYYSQIVNDFQKGDIAEGYSVSREKKESFPLTVTSAQKNPTAFYLCASTLRGRGSTEAFFGQGTRLTVV.

V gene TRBV2 combines with J gene TRBJ2-3, with a possible D match to TRBD1 (5 bases). Germline CDR1 is SNHLY and CDR2 is FYNNEI. V lost 8 bases and J lost 13, with 13 bases in between. This CDR3 spans 10 amino acids. The DNA of the CDR3 is TGTGCCAGCGGCAGGGATTTAGAGTATTTT. This gives the protein CASGRDLEYF.

The chain employs TRBV7-9 and TRBJ1-6; 7 bases line up with TRBD1. CDR1 and CDR2 from the germline V gene are SEHNR and FQNEAQ (reference sequence). The CDR3 has 13 residues. J lost 6 bases, V lost 5 bases, and 1 base had no gene match. The CDR3 reads CASSRDSNSPLHF. The CDR3 DNA reads TGTGCCAGCAGCCGGGACAGTAATTCACCCCTCCACTTT.

The chain joins TRBV5-4 to TRBJ2-3; 12 bases align to TRBD1. The CDR3 covers 16 residues. CDR1 SGHNT and CDR2 YYREEE come from the germline V gene (reference sequence). After removal of 4 bases from V and 4 bases from J, the junction contained 7 bases not matched to a gene. DNA of the CDR3: TGTGCCAGCAGCGTGGGGACAGGGGGCCTCGCAGATACGCAGTATTTT. This encodes CASSVGTGGLADTQYF.

The V call is TRBV7-6, the J call TRBJ1-3, with 7 bases lining up with TRBD1. The V segment lost 5 bases and the J segment 0 bases; nucleotides outside the gene matches: 10. The CDR3 loop spans 17 amino acids. Germline-derived CDR1 and CDR2 are SGHVS and FNYEAQ. The CDR3 DNA follows: TGTGCCAGCAGCCCCAATACACAGGGGAGCTCTGGAAACACCATATATTTT. It translates to CASSPNTQGSSGNTIYF.

The chain uses TRBV5-1 and TRBJ1-2; D is unresolved. Germline V gene lookup returns CDR1 SGHRS and CDR2 YFSETQ. The CDR3 is made up of 14 amino acids. V was clipped by 2 bases and J by 3 bases, with 11 bases between them. The CDR3 DNA sequence: TGCGCCAGCAGCTTCGGGTCGGTCGACTATGGCTACACCTTC. Amino acids: CASSFGSVDYGYTF. Looking up the rest from reference TRBV5-1 and TRBJ1-2 gives the full variable domain: KAGVTQTPRYLIKTRGQQVTLSCSPISGHRSVSWYQQTPGQGLQFLFEYFSETQRNKGNFPGRFSGRQFSNSRSEMNVSTLELGDSALYLCASSFGSVDYGYTFGSGTRLTVV.

The chain joins TRBV7-9 to TRBJ2-5; 8 bases align to TRBD1. Germline lookup yields CDR1 SEHNR and CDR2 FQNEAQ (reference sequence). Unmatched junction bases numbered 6, after V lost 5 bases and J lost 4 bases. The CDR3 is 14 residues long. The CDR3 reads CASSPGQGRETQYF. CDR3 DNA: TGTGCCAGCAGCCCAGGACAGGGCCGAGAGACCCAGTACTTC.

The chain has TRBV6-5 and TRBJ2-3; TRBD1 matches 7 bases. Germline V gene sequence: CDR1 MNHEY, CDR2 SVGAGI. The V segment lost 2 bases and the J segment 3 bases; nucleotides outside the gene matches: 8. This CDR3 comprises 16 residues. The CDR3 nucleotides read TGTGCCAGCAGTTACGGGCAGGGGGTCGGAACAGATACGCAGTATTTT. Protein sequence: CASSYGQGVGTDTQYF.

This chain links TRBV7-9 with TRBJ2-7, with TRBD1 identical over 10 bases. The CDR3 is made up of 15 amino acids. The junction had 12 bases not matched to a gene; V was cut back by 6 bases and J by 7 bases. Germline assignment: CDR1 SEHNR and CDR2 FQNEAQ (reference sequence). The CDR3 DNA reads as TGTGCCAGCAGATCCGGGACAGGGGATCTCTGGGAGCAGTACTTC. Translating it yields CASRSGTGDLWEQYF.

The chain combines TRBV7-9 with TRBJ2-5; TRBD1 is a possible D gene (5 bases). This CDR3 spans 15 amino acids. V was pared by 5 bases and J by 5 bases, with 18 bases between. CDR1 and CDR2 (germline): SEHNR, FQNEAQ (reference sequence). In DNA, the CDR3 is TGTGCCAGCAGCCATGGAACAGGCATCCCCGAGACCCAGTACTTC. It is translated as CASSHGTGIPETQYF.

The J gene is TRBJ2-5, the V gene TRBV7-6, with 10 bases matching TRBD2. This CDR3 is 16 amino acids long. V gave up 2 bases and J gave up 2 bases; unmatched junction bases: 5. Germline V gene data show CDR1 as SGHVS and CDR2 as FNYEAQ. The CDR3 DNA reads as TGTGCCAGCAGCTTAAAAGGGACTAGCGAACAAGAGACCCAGTACTTC. Protein sequence: CASSLKGTSEQETQYF.

This clone was observed a handful of times. The chain uses TRBV7-2 and TRBJ2-7; 8 nucleotides match TRBD1. CDR1 SGHTA and CDR2 FQGNSA come from the germline V gene. The CDR3 has 18 residues. Trimming at V came to 2 bases and at J to 4 bases, leaving 16 bases not matched to a gene. CDR3 amino acids: CASSLYGQGGSSPYEQYF. The CDR3 DNA reads as TGTGCCAGCAGCTTATATGGACAGGGTGGCTCGTCCCCTTACGAGCAGTACTTC.

The chain uses TRBV10-3 and TRBJ1-5; D not resolved. Germline V gene sequence: CDR1 ENHRY, CDR2 SYGVKD. The germline V and J ends were trimmed by 3 bases and 0 bases, with 12 bases remaining between them. The CDR3 sequence is 16 residues long. The CDR3 DNA reads as TGTGCCATCAGTGACGGGAGGGCCGATAGCAATCAGCCCCAGCATTTT. Translated, it gives CAISDGRADSNQPQHF.

The chain combines TRBV27 with TRBJ1-4; D is uncertain. The CDR3 contains 16 residues. Trimming removed 4 bases at V and 2 bases at J, with 14 bases between. CDR1 MNHEY and CDR2 SMNVEV come from the germline V gene (reference sequence). The CDR3 nucleotides read TGTGCCAGCAGTTCGATCCACCCCGCGACTAATGAAAAACTGTTTTTT. Protein: CASSSIHPATNEKLFF.

Only one count was recorded for this clone. The rearrangement joins TRBV2 to TRBJ2-5; D unclear. Trimming pared 7 bases from V and 3 bases from J, leaving 12 bases between. Germline assignment: CDR1 SNHLY and CDR2 FYNNEI. The CDR3 is made up of 13 amino acids. CDR3 bases: TGTGCCAGCACTAGAGGAAGGAAAGAGACCCAGTACTTC. It translates to CASTRGRKETQYF. The full variable domain, its missing parts supplied by reference TRBV2 and TRBJ2-5, is EPEVTQTPSHQVTQMGQEVILRCVPISNHLYFYWYRQILGQKVEFLVSFYNNEISEKSEIFDDQFSVERPDGSNFTLKIRSTKLEDSAMYFCASTRGRKETQYFGPGTRLLVL.

The genes are TRBV6-2 or TRBV6-3 and TRBJ2-7, with TRBD1 matching over 10 bases. CDR3 size: 15 residues. Trimming at V came to 4 bases and at J to 4 bases, leaving 7 bases not matched to a gene. CDR1 MNHEY and CDR2 SVGEGT come from the germline V gene. The CDR3 loop reads CASSSIRDRGYEQYF. CDR3 in DNA: TGTGCCAGCAGTTCCATCCGGGACAGGGGTTACGAGCAGTACTTC.

The gene calls are TRBV5-1 and TRBJ2-5; 11 positions agree with TRBD2. The germline CDR1 and CDR2 sequences are SGHRS and YFSETQ. The junction had 13 bases not matched to a gene; V was cut back by 4 bases and J by 5 bases. The CDR3 is 17 amino acids. The CDR3 protein is CASSGGTSGRGAETQYF. For the CDR3, the DNA is TGCGCCAGCAGCGGGGGGACTAGCGGCCGAGGGGCGGAGACCCAGTACTTC. The full variable domain, with the rest looked up from reference TRBV5-1 and TRBJ2-5, is KAGVTQTPRYLIKTRGQQVTLSCSPISGHRSVSWYQQTPGQGLQFLFEYFSETQRNKGNFPGRFSGRQFSNSRSEMNVSTLELGDSALYLCASSGGTSGRGAETQYFGPGTRLLVL.

This clone showed up just once. The chain carries TRBV5-1 and TRBJ2-3; maybe TRBD2 (7 bases). The CDR3 contains 16 residues. V was cut by 4 bases and J by 2 bases, with 17 bases left in between. Looked up from germline, CDR1 is SGHRS and CDR2 is YFSETQ. In nucleotides, the CDR3 is TGCGCCAGCAGCCCGGAGGGCGGGGGCCTCACAGATACGCAGTATTTT. Protein product: CASSPEGGGLTDTQYF.

The chain has TRBV12-3 or TRBV12-4 and TRBJ1-4; D gene ambiguous. V lost 3 bases to trimming and J lost 0 bases, with 2 bases between them. CDR3 length equals 13 residues. The CDR3 reads CASSFTTNEKLFF. The CDR3, as DNA: TGTGCCAGCAGTTTCACAACTAATGAAAAACTGTTTTTT.

This clone was detected only a few times. The chain combines TRBV28 with TRBJ1-5, with D tentatively TRBD1 (6 bases). Germline V gives CDR1 MDHEN, CDR2 SYDVKM. CDR3 size: 14 residues. The V gene lost 7 bases and the J gene lost 2 bases, with 12 bases spanning the gap. The CDR3 loop reads CASIWGQGNQPQHF. CDR3 nucleotide sequence: TGTGCCAGCATCTGGGGGCAGGGCAATCAGCCCCAGCATTTT.

The chain links TRBV30 to TRBJ1-5; tentative D call: TRBD1 (6 bases). The V end was cut by 4 bases, the J end by 1 base, with 17 bases between. CDR1 and CDR2 (germline): GTSNPN, SVGIG (reference sequence). This CDR3 has 16 residues. CDR3 in DNA: TGTGCCTGGACCCTAGCGGGGGGCGTGAGCAATCAGCCCCAGCATTTT. Translated, it gives CAWTLAGGVSNQPQHF.

The chain combines TRBV25-1 with TRBJ2-3; D uncertain. Germline-derived CDR1 and CDR2 are MGHDK and SYGVNS. V lost 5 bases, J lost 0 bases, and 3 bases lay in between. There are 12 residues in the CDR3. The CDR3 DNA is TGTGCCAGCAGTACTAGCACAGATACGCAGTATTTT. Encoded protein: CASSTSTDTQYF.

J is TRBJ2-1 and V is TRBV3-1 (or the pseudogene TRBV3-2); 7 bases map to TRBD2. CDR1 and CDR2 (germline): LGHDT, YNNKEL (reference sequence). CDR3 size: 16 residues. V shed 0 bases, J shed 2 bases, and the junction held 4 bases outside the gene matches. The CDR3 sequence is CASSQDQRGTYNEQFF. The CDR3 DNA follows: TGTGCCAGCAGCCAAGACCAGCGGGGTACCTACAATGAGCAGTTCTTC.

The genes are TRBV5-1 and TRBJ2-3, with TRBD2 identical over 13 bases. The CDR3 runs to 17 residues. Losses at the gene ends were 4 bases for V and 1 base for J; bases not matched to a gene: 6. CDR1 is SGHRS and CDR2 is YFSETQ in the germline V gene. CDR3 in amino acids: CASSKGLAGTRTDTQYF. The CDR3 coding sequence is TGCGCCAGCAGCAAGGGACTAGCGGGGACCCGCACAGATACGCAGTATTTT.

Here the CDR3 DNA reads TGTGCCAGCAGTTTCCGGGCGGGTTCAGCAGGGGCCTATGGCTACACCTTC. Translating it yields CASSFRAGSAGAYGYTF. This chain joins TRBV27 and TRBJ1-2, with D possibly TRBD1 on 6 matching bases. Germline CDR1 is MNHEY and CDR2 is SMNVEV (reference sequence). Trimming stripped 3 bases from V and 4 bases from J, with 21 bases between. The CDR3 totals 17 residues.

This clone was detected only once. One junction end disagrees with the germline gene, perhaps due to a read error. The J gene is TRBJ2-1, the V gene TRBV7-2; 7 positions match TRBD1. CDR3 length equals 11 residues. Germline assignment: CDR1 SGHTA and CDR2 FQGNSA. The CDR3: CASSSDRVRIF. CDR3 coding DNA: TGTGCCAGCAGCTCTGACAGGGTAAGGATCTTC.